This is a list of T cell receptor beta chains from one sample in a study of T cell responses to AZD1222 COVID-19 vaccine. TCRdb keeps only in-frame clones here, not all; method: immunoSEQ multiplex PCR. The table shows around 140,000 clones, with around nine tenths occurring only once. This specimen consisted of peripheral blood, obtained 28 days after the second AZD1222 dose. The receptors stem from an adult who received the AZD1222 COVID-19 vaccine. Both conserved end residues are part of each CDR3. A D gene is named only where the DNA matches it firmly. Clone size is not always given. Where it is, it says once, few, many or a class for expanded clones.

J: TRBJ1-6; V: TRBV18; size: NA; D: TRBD1; CDR3: CASQPREGASSPLHF; DNA: TGTGCCAGCCAACCGAGGGAGGGGGCGAGTTCACCCCTCCACTTT
J: TRBJ2-7; V: TRBV4-1; size: few; D: TRBD2; CDR3: CASSQGLAGGIDEQYF; DNA: TGCGCCAGCAGCCAAGGACTAGCGGGAGGAATCGACGAGCAGTACTTC
J: TRBJ2-7; V: TRBV3-1/TRBV3-2; size: NA; D: TRBD2; CDR3: CASSQDTRLGGVQYF; DNA: TGTGCCAGCAGCCAGGACACCCGGCTTGGGGGGGTGCAGTACTTC
J: TRBJ2-5; V: TRBV20-1; size: NA; D: TRBD2; CDR3: CSASGLGETETQYF; DNA: TGCAGTGCTAGTGGACTAGGAGAAACGGAGACCCAGTACTTC
J: TRBJ2-3; V: TRBV7-2; size: NA; D: TRBD2; CDR3: CASSLALLAGGKDTQYF; DNA: TGTGCCAGCAGCTTAGCCCTACTAGCGGGAGGAAAAGATACGCAGTATTTT
J: TRBJ1-2; V: TRBV19; size: few; D: NA; CDR3: CASSPYGYTF; DNA: TGTGCCAGTAGCCCTTATGGCTACACCTTC
J: TRBJ2-6; V: TRBV11-3; size: once; D: NA; CDR3: CASSLEGRRSGANVLTF; DNA: TGTGCCAGCAGCTTAGAGGGACGGCGCTCTGGGGCCAACGTCCTGACTTTC
J: TRBJ1-5; V: TRBV19; size: once; D: NA; CDR3: CASRFGDQPQHF; DNA: TGTGCCAGTAGGTTTGGGGATCAGCCCCAGCATTTT
J: TRBJ2-2; V: TRBV7-8; size: NA; D: NA; CDR3: CASSPRTDNTGELFF; DNA: TGTGCCAGCAGCCCTAGGACTGATAACACCGGGGAGCTGTTTTTT
J: TRBJ1-6; V: TRBV30; size: few; D: TRBD1; CDR3: CAWATGEGSPLHF; DNA: TGTGCCTGGGCGACAGGGGAGGGCTCACCCCTCCACTTT
J: TRBJ2-1; V: TRBV28; size: NA; D: NA; CDR3: CASSPGLGAPWNEQFF; DNA: TGTGCCAGCAGTCCTGGCCTTGGGGCTCCCTGGAATGAGCAGTTCTTC
J: TRBJ1-2; V: TRBV15; size: NA; D: TRBD1; CDR3: CATSRDFGTGNRDGYTF; DNA: TGTGCCACCAGCAGGGACTTTGGGACAGGGAACAGGGATGGCTACACCTTC
J: TRBJ1-5; V: TRBV27; size: NA; D: NA; CDR3: CASSPVGGLKPQHF; DNA: TGTGCCAGCAGCCCCGTGGGGGGTTTGAAGCCCCAGCATTTT
J: TRBJ1-1; V: TRBV2; size: NA; D: NA; CDR3: CASSVFTNTEAFF; DNA: TGTGCCAGCAGTGTTTTTACGAACACTGAAGCTTTCTTT
J: TRBJ2-3; V: TRBV5-1; size: NA; D: NA; CDR3: CASSLEDRYTDTQYF; DNA: TGCGCCAGCAGCTTGGAGGACAGATACACAGATACGCAGTATTTT
J: TRBJ2-2; V: TRBV6-2/TRBV6-3; size: NA; D: TRBD1; CDR3: CASSFSGTGATGELFF; DNA: TGTGCCAGCAGTTTCTCCGGGACAGGGGCCACCGGGGAGCTGTTTTTT
J: TRBJ1-3; V: TRBV7-9; size: NA; D: NA; CDR3: CASSLVYGSGNTIYF; DNA: TGTGCCAGCAGCTTAGTTTACGGCTCTGGAAACACCATATATTTT
J: TRBJ1-5; V: TRBV28; size: NA; D: NA; CDR3: CATGLGNQPQHF; DNA: TGTGCCACCGGGTTGGGCAATCAGCCCCAGCATTTT
J: TRBJ2-7; V: TRBV5-1; size: NA; D: NA; CDR3: CASSWGTSTPEQYF; DNA: TGCGCCAGCAGCTGGGGGACTTCGACCCCGGAGCAGTACTTC
J: TRBJ1-5; V: TRBV7-8; size: NA; D: NA; CDR3: CASSEQGQGNQPQHF; DNA: TGTGCCAGCAGCGAACAGGGTCAGGGAAATCAGCCCCAGCATTTT
J: TRBJ2-3; V: TRBV6-4; size: once; D: TRBD1; CDR3: CASSGTGDPDTQYF; DNA: TGTGCCAGCAGCGGGACAGGGGACCCAGATACGCAGTATTTT
J: TRBJ2-7; V: TRBV7-3; size: NA; D: TRBD1; CDR3: CASSFVPGGIYEQYF; DNA: TGTGCCAGCAGCTTTGTACCAGGGGGCATCTACGAGCAGTACTTC
J: TRBJ2-1; V: TRBV27; size: NA; D: TRBD2; CDR3: CASYRLAGGAGEQFF; DNA: TGTGCCAGCTACCGCCTAGCGGGAGGTGCGGGTGAGCAGTTCTTC
J: TRBJ2-3; V: TRBV29-1; size: NA; D: NA; CDR3: CSVDGQSSTDTQYF; DNA: TGCAGCGTTGATGGACAGAGTAGCACAGATACGCAGTATTTT
J: TRBJ2-7; V: TRBV2; size: NA; D: TRBD1; CDR3: CASSEQGQTFSEQYF; DNA: TGTGCCAGCAGTGAACAGGGACAGACCTTCTCCGAGCAGTACTTC
J: TRBJ2-2; V: TRBV9; size: NA; D: NA; CDR3: CASSVGPPGELFF; DNA: TGTGCCAGCAGCGTAGGGCCCCCCGGGGAGCTGTTTTTT
J: TRBJ2-3; V: TRBV7-3; size: NA; D: TRBD2; CDR3: CASSSGAGGSTDTQYF; DNA: TGTGCCAGCAGCTCTGGGGCGGGAGGGAGCACAGATACGCAGTATTTT
J: TRBJ1-2; V: TRBV10-3; size: NA; D: NA; CDR3: CAISQRERGGYGYTF; DNA: TGTGCCATCAGCCAAAGGGAGAGAGGAGGATATGGCTACACCTTC
J: TRBJ2-7; V: TRBV7-9; size: NA; D: NA; CDR3: CASSHIYEQYF; DNA: TGTGCCAGCAGCCACATATACGAGCAGTACTTC
J: TRBJ1-1; V: TRBV5-4; size: NA; D: NA; CDR3: CASSWEPNTEAFF; DNA: TGTGCCAGCAGTTGGGAACCGAACACTGAAGCTTTCTTT
J: TRBJ2-7; V: TRBV19; size: NA; D: TRBD2; CDR3: CASSLGLAFEQYF; DNA: TGTGCCAGTAGTTTAGGACTAGCCTTCGAGCAGTACTTC
J: TRBJ2-1; V: TRBV5-1; size: NA; D: NA; CDR3: CASSLETNSYNEQFF; DNA: TGCGCCAGCAGCTTGGAGACGAACTCCTACAATGAGCAGTTCTTC
J: TRBJ1-2; V: TRBV7-2; size: NA; D: TRBD1; CDR3: CASSIGDRKGGYTF; DNA: TGTGCCAGCAGCATCGGGGACAGGAAAGGTGGCTACACCTTC
J: TRBJ2-7; V: TRBV27; size: NA; D: NA; CDR3: CASSSLSPYEQYF; DNA: TGTGCCAGCAGTTCCCTATCTCCCTACGAGCAGTACTTC
J: TRBJ1-1; V: TRBV11-3; size: NA; D: TRBD1; CDR3: CASSQDRDTEAFF; DNA: TGTGCCAGCAGCCAGGACAGGGACACTGAAGCTTTCTTT
J: TRBJ1-5; V: TRBV6-1; size: few; D: NA; CDR3: CASSEGGDGNQPQHF; DNA: TGTGCCAGCAGTGAAGGAGGGGATGGCAATCAGCCCCAGCATTTT
J: TRBJ2-7; V: TRBV25-1; size: NA; D: NA; CDR3: CASSDGLLSSYEQYF; DNA: TGTGCCAGCAGTGATGGGCTACTGAGCTCCTACGAGCAGTACTTC
J: TRBJ1-1; V: TRBV9; size: NA; D: NA; CDR3: CASSVAGVNTEAFF; DNA: TGTGCCAGCAGCGTAGCGGGGGTGAACACTGAAGCTTTCTTT
J: TRBJ1-2; V: TRBV30; size: NA; D: NA; CDR3: CAWTQQGPYGYTF; DNA: TGTGCCTGGACCCAACAGGGCCCCTATGGCTACACCTTC
J: TRBJ2-7; V: TRBV9; size: NA; D: NA; CDR3: CASSVGGRGGLEQYF; DNA: TGTGCCAGCAGCGTAGGCGGCAGGGGGGGACTCGAGCAGTACTTC
J: TRBJ2-1; V: TRBV11-2; size: NA; D: NA; CDR3: CASSFTSLAFGNEQFF; DNA: TGTGCCAGCAGCTTTACCAGTCTAGCCTTTGGCAATGAGCAGTTCTTC
J: TRBJ2-7; V: TRBV4-3; size: few; D: TRBD2; CDR3: CASSHSASGETYEQYF; DNA: TGCGCCAGCAGCCACTCCGCTAGCGGGGAGACTTACGAGCAGTACTTC
J: TRBJ1-2; V: TRBV6-5; size: NA; D: TRBD1; CDR3: CASSNRGRPNYGYTF; DNA: TGTGCCAGCAGTAACAGGGGACGGCCTAACTATGGCTACACCTTC
J: TRBJ2-1; V: TRBV11-2; size: NA; D: NA; CDR3: CASSFRRGYNEQFF; DNA: TGTGCCAGCAGCTTTCGTCGGGGCTACAATGAGCAGTTCTTC
J: TRBJ2-5; V: TRBV24-1; size: NA; D: TRBD1; CDR3: CATSDYGQGTPQETQYF; DNA: TGTGCCACCAGTGACTACGGACAGGGTACACCCCAAGAGACCCAGTACTTC
J: TRBJ1-5; V: TRBV7-2; size: NA; D: NA; CDR3: CASSLEGYQPQHF; DNA: TGTGCCAGCAGCTTAGAGGGATATCAGCCCCAGCATTTT
J: TRBJ2-7; V: TRBV5-4; size: NA; D: TRBD2; CDR3: CASSLEASGSEQYF; DNA: TGTGCCAGCAGCTTGGAGGCTAGCGGGAGCGAGCAGTACTTC
J: TRBJ1-1; V: TRBV7-2; size: NA; D: NA; CDR3: CASSLERTRGQEAFF; DNA: TGTGCCAGCAGCTTAGAGCGTACGAGGGGTCAGGAAGCTTTCTTT
J: TRBJ2-7; V: TRBV27; size: NA; D: TRBD2; CDR3: CASKRGGLGSYEQYF; DNA: TGTGCCAGCAAGCGCGGGGGGCTAGGATCCTACGAGCAGTACTTC
J: TRBJ1-4; V: TRBV12-3/TRBV12-4; size: NA; D: NA; CDR3: CASSVPGNEKLFF; DNA: TGTGCCAGCTCAGTCCCGGGGAATGAAAAACTGTTTTTT
J: TRBJ1-1; V: TRBV19; size: NA; D: NA; CDR3: CASTWENTEAFF; DNA: TGTGCCAGTACGTGGGAGAACACTGAAGCTTTCTTT
J: TRBJ1-1; V: TRBV7-8; size: NA; D: NA; CDR3: CASSLSPGPTEAFF; DNA: TGTGCCAGCAGCTTATCCCCGGGTCCCACTGAAGCTTTCTTT
J: TRBJ1-2; V: TRBV30; size: NA; D: NA; CDR3: CAWEEYSRPRTGYTF; DNA: TGTGCCTGGGAAGAGTACAGCAGGCCGCGGACTGGCTACACCTTC
J: TRBJ1-1; V: TRBV30; size: NA; D: NA; CDR3: CAWKRYTEAFF; DNA: TGTGCCTGGAAAAGATACACTGAAGCTTTCTTT
J: TRBJ1-2; V: TRBV30; size: NA; D: TRBD1; CDR3: CAWSRTGTYGYTF; DNA: TGTGCCTGGAGCAGGACAGGGACCTATGGCTACACCTTC
J: TRBJ1-5; V: TRBV7-8; size: NA; D: NA; CDR3: CASSSLQGAFEPQHF; DNA: TGTGCCAGCAGCTCTCTACAGGGTGCTTTCGAGCCCCAGCATTTT
J: TRBJ2-1; V: TRBV5-1; size: NA; D: TRBD2; CDR3: CASSSNSGRMTYNEQFF; DNA: TGCGCCAGCAGCTCGAATAGCGGGAGGATGACCTACAATGAGCAGTTCTTC
J: TRBJ2-3; V: TRBV30; size: once; D: NA; CDR3: CAWTKPGASSTDTQYF; DNA: TGTGCCTGGACCAAGCCGGGAGCCTCTTCCACAGATACGCAGTATTTT
J: TRBJ1-3; V: TRBV5-1; size: NA; D: NA; CDR3: CASSSKSSGNTIYF; DNA: TGCGCCAGCAGCTCAAAGAGCTCTGGAAACACCATATATTTT